The 15 T cell receptor beta chains below were found in one sample sequenced in a study of blood T cell repertoires in COVID-19. Using immunoSEQ multiplex PCR, the repertoire was profiled, and TCRdb retains in-frame clones only, with some absent. The sample has approximately 200,000 clones, about 85% seen once. The specimen was PBMCs or T cells enriched from blood (not recorded which). The receptors were sampled from a middle-aged man who had recovered from COVID-19.

This chain links TRBV19 with TRBJ2-3, with TRBD1 matching over 8 bases. Trimming at V came to 4 bases and at J to 5 bases, leaving 11 bases not matched to a gene. The CDR3 has 16 residues. Germline CDR1 LNHDA, CDR2 SQIVND (reference sequence). CDR3 DNA sequence: TGTGCCAGTAGTAGTTTTGGCAGGGGGCCGGGAGATACGCAGTATTTT. Translated, it gives CASSSFGRGPGDTQYF.

A single count supports this clone. This chain connects TRBV7-9 to TRBJ2-1; TRBD2 matches 7 bases. The CDR3 has 15 residues. Germline lookup yields CDR1 SEHNR and CDR2 FQNEAQ (reference sequence). Trimming cost V 3 bases and J 2 bases; bases outside gene matches: 4. The CDR3 reads CASSLSGTTYNEQFF. The CDR3 nucleotides read TGTGCCAGCAGCTTGAGCGGGACCACCTACAATGAGCAGTTCTTC. Full variable domain (remainder filled in from reference TRBV7-9 and TRBJ2-1): DTGVSQNPRHKITKRGQNVTFRCDPISEHNRLYWYRQTLGQGPEFLTYFQNEAQLEKSRLLSDRFSAERPKGSFSTLEIQRTEQGDSAMYLCASSLSGTTYNEQFFGPGTRLTVL.

This chain links TRBV23-1 with TRBJ2-7; D perhaps matches TRBD1 (6 bases). TRBV23-1 is known as an ORF, though its function is uncertain. The CDR3 runs 15 residues. Trimming removed 4 bases at V and 5 bases at J, with 18 bases between. CDR3 amino acids: CASSPKNRVLNEQYF. CDR3 nucleotides: TGCGCCAGCAGTCCGAAAAACAGGGTTCTCAACGAGCAGTACTTC.

In this sample, this clone turned up once. The J gene is TRBJ1-5, the V gene TRBV12-3 or TRBV12-4; D uncertain. This CDR3 contains 13 residues. Trimming shortened V by 1 base and J by 7 bases, and 8 bases separated the two germline ends. As DNA, the CDR3 is TGTGCCAGCAGTTTAGATCCGGGACAGCCCCAGCATTTT. Translation: CASSLDPGQPQHF.

This clone was observed a single time. This chain joins TRBV11-1 and TRBJ1-1; 7 bases line up with TRBD1. The CDR3 spans 15 residues. The V and J ends lost 0 bases and 4 bases, in that order; junction bases with no gene match: 5. Germline V gene data show CDR1 as SGHAT and CDR2 as FQDESV (reference sequence). The DNA of the CDR3 is TGTGCCAGCAGCTTAGCGCCCAGGGGGATCACTGAAGCTTTCTTT. Translation gives CASSLAPRGITEAFF.

The V call is TRBV11-2, the J call TRBJ2-7; TRBD1 might be the D (6 bases). The CDR3 loop spans 12 amino acids. Looked up from germline, CDR1 is SGHAT and CDR2 is FQNNGV. V lost 4 bases and J 6 bases, leaving 10 bases between the germline ends. This CDR3 reads CASSYSGVEQYF. The CDR3 DNA reads TGTGCCAGCAGCTACTCAGGGGTCGAGCAGTACTTC.

This rearrangement joins TRBV9 to TRBJ2-2; TRBD2 matches at 15 bases. The CDR3 has 20 residues. Germline CDR1 reads SGDLS; CDR2 reads YYNGEE. J gave up 2 bases and V 4 bases, and 12 bases lay outside the gene matches. The CDR3 region has the DNA TGTGCCAGCAGCTTAACCACCGGGACTAGCGGGAGGCGAAACACCGGGGAGCTGTTTTTT. It is translated as CASSLTTGTSGRRNTGELFF.

The rearrangement joins TRBV30 to TRBJ1-5; tentatively, D is TRBD1 (6 bases). This CDR3 is 13 amino acids long. The ends were cut back, 1 base at V and 4 bases at J, with 8 bases in the middle. Germline V lookup: CDR1 GTSNPN, CDR2 SVGIG (reference sequence). CDR3 sequence: CAWSETGNQPQHF. The DNA for the CDR3 is TGTGCCTGGAGTGAAACAGGGAATCAGCCCCAGCATTTT.

The CDR3 DNA is TGTGCCAGCAGCGGTAAGACGACAGACGAGAACACCGGGGAGCTGTTTTTT. It codes for CASSGKTTDENTGELFF. The V call is TRBV7-9, the J call TRBJ2-2, with a weak D call TRBD1 (5 bases). V lost 5 bases and J lost 1, with 17 bases in between. Germline assignment: CDR1 SEHNR and CDR2 FQNEAQ (reference sequence). CDR3 length: 17 residues.

The chain combines TRBV7-9 with TRBJ2-3, with 10 nucleotides matching TRBD2. CDR3 length: 16 amino acids. Germline values: CDR1 SEHNR, CDR2 FQNEAQ (reference sequence). The V and J ends lost 4 bases and 4 bases, in that order; junction bases with no gene match: 8. In nucleotides, the CDR3 is TGTGCCAGCAGCTATCTATCTAGCGGGAGCTCAGATACGCAGTATTTT. This codes for CASSYLSSGSSDTQYF.

This clone was counted many times. The J gene is TRBJ2-2, the V gene TRBV11-3, with D tentatively TRBD2 (6 bases). Trimming stripped 5 bases from V and 4 bases from J, with 14 bases between. Germline loops: CDR1 SGHNT, CDR2 YENEEA. This CDR3 comprises 15 residues. CDR3 region: CASSPRTSSTGELFF. CDR3 DNA: TGTGCCAGCAGCCCCCGAACTAGCTCCACCGGGGAGCTGTTTTTT.

V is TRBV29-1 and J is TRBJ2-6; maybe TRBD1 (6 bases). Trimming left V 4 bases short and J 7 bases short, with 8 bases between. Germline loops: CDR1 SQVTM, CDR2 ANQGSEA. This CDR3 has 12 residues. CDR3 nucleotide sequence: TGCAGCGTTGGACAGGTAGCCAACGTCCTGACTTTC. Amino acids: CSVGQVANVLTF.

The V call is TRBV6-1, the J call TRBJ1-5; possible D gene TRBD1, 6 bases. Germline CDR1 MNHNS, CDR2 SASEGT. This CDR3 is built from 16 residues. Trimming cost V 1 base and J 6 bases, with 16 bases left between them. CDR3 in DNA: TGTGCCAGCAGTGAAGAACGCCGGCAGGGGATTCAGCCCCAGCATTTT. It translates to CASSEERRQGIQPQHF.

The chain recombines TRBV5-1 with TRBJ2-6; TRBD2 matches 15 bases. V gave up 4 bases and J gave up 0 bases; unmatched junction bases: 8. The germline V gene has CDR1 SGHRS and CDR2 YFSETQ. This CDR3 comprises 20 residues. CDR3 in DNA: TGCGCCAGCAGCGGGTCCGGGACTAGCGGGAGGCCCTCTGGGGCCAACGTCCTGACTTTC. The encoded protein is CASSGSGTSGRPSGANVLTF.

The chain combines TRBV7-9 with TRBJ2-7; tentative D call: TRBD2 (6 bases). This CDR3 has 16 amino acids. Germline values: CDR1 SEHNR, CDR2 FQNEAQ (reference sequence). Trimming cost V 4 bases and J 6 bases, with 22 bases left between them. The DNA for the CDR3 is TGTGCCAGCAGCTCCAAGGCGGGACTGGGTAAAGGCGAGCAGTACTTC. This encodes CASSSKAGLGKGEQYF. Full variable domain (outside the CDR3, taken from reference TRBV7-9 and TRBJ2-7): DTGVSQNPRHKITKRGQNVTFRCDPISEHNRLYWYRQTLGQGPEFLTYFQNEAQLEKSRLLSDRFSAERPKGSFSTLEIQRTEQGDSAMYLCASSSKAGLGKGEQYFGPGTRLTVT.